The 32 T cell receptor beta chains below all came from one sample that was sequenced in a study of blood T cell repertoires in COVID-19. The table came from immunoSEQ multiplex PCR; TCRdb's copy has only in-frame clones and leaves some out. Among about 69,000 clones listed, 65% to 85% were seen once. Sequencing was done on a sample of peripheral blood. These TCRs come from a man in his sixties with acute or convalescent COVID-19.

This clone was picked up one time. The chain is built from TRBV5-1 and TRBJ2-3, with D perhaps TRBD1 (6 bases). V shed 6 bases and J shed 0 bases, with 23 bases lying between them. The CDR3 is made up of 18 amino acids. Germline V gives CDR1 SGHRS, CDR2 YFSETQ. The CDR3 is CASMELKQGSGSTDTQYF. The CDR3 nucleotides read TGCGCCAGCATGGAACTGAAACAGGGTAGTGGTAGCACAGATACGCAGTATTTT.

The chain links TRBV9 to TRBJ1-1; D possibly corresponds to TRBD1 (5 bases). The germline V and J ends were trimmed by 0 bases and 5 bases, with 17 bases remaining between them. CDR1 and CDR2 from the germline V gene are SGDLS and YYNGEE. The CDR3 consists of 16 residues. CDR3 in amino acids: CASSVVHVGGNTEAFF. CDR3 bases: TGTGCCAGCAGCGTAGTCCACGTCGGGGGGAATACTGAAGCTTTCTTT.

This sequence joins TRBV14 and TRBJ2-7; a weak D match, TRBD1 (6 bases). Germline V gene sequence: CDR1 SGHDN, CDR2 FVKESK. This CDR3 region has 13 residues. With 6 bases removed from V and 3 bases from J, the gap between germline ends came to 12 bases. CDR3 sequence: CASSAAGVYEQYF. CDR3 in DNA: TGTGCCAGCAGTGCTGCAGGGGTCTACGAGCAGTACTTC.

V gene TRBV7-9 combines with J gene TRBJ1-2, with a weak D call TRBD1 (5 bases). The V and J ends lost 6 bases and 11 bases respectively, with 16 bases between them. CDR3 length: 12 amino acids. CDR1 and CDR2 (germline): SEHNR, FQNEAQ (reference sequence). The CDR3 coding sequence is TGTGCCAGCAGTCCCATGGGGCGGGGGTACACCTTC. Residues: CASSPMGRGYTF. Full variable domain (missing parts from reference TRBV7-9 and TRBJ1-2): DTGVSQNPRHKITKRGQNVTFRCDPISEHNRLYWYRQTLGQGPEFLTYFQNEAQLEKSRLLSDRFSAERPKGSFSTLEIQRTEQGDSAMYLCASSPMGRGYTFGSGTRLTVV.

V usage is TRBV9 and J usage is TRBJ1-1, with a possible D match to TRBD1 (5 bases). The V gene's germline CDR1 is SGDLS and CDR2 YYNGEE. The CDR3 runs 15 residues. Trimming took 2 bases from V and 3 from J, leaving 14 bases between them. The CDR3 loop is CASSVGGRWDTEAFF. As DNA, the CDR3 is TGTGCCAGCAGCGTCGGGGGGAGATGGGACACTGAAGCTTTCTTT.

The chain's CDR3 is CASRPPTATEAFF. Here the CDR3 DNA reads TGTGCCAGCAGACCACCGACAGCCACTGAAGCTTTCTTT. This chain uses TRBV6-5 with TRBJ1-1, with a tentative D call TRBD1 (5 bases). CDR1 and CDR2 (germline): MNHEY, SVGAGI. The CDR3 length is 13 residues. V lost 6 bases, J lost 4 bases, and 12 bases lay in between.

V is TRBV7-3 and J is TRBJ2-1; D call uncertain. This CDR3 comprises 15 residues. Germline loops: CDR1 SGHTA, CDR2 FQGTGA. Trimming stripped 2 bases from V and 7 bases from J, with 15 bases between. CDR3 amino acids: CASSLGGGRSNEQFF. The CDR3, as DNA: TGTGCCAGCAGCTTAGGCGGCGGCCGCTCGAATGAGCAGTTCTTC.

CDR3 protein: CASSLDRGREPLHF. In DNA, the CDR3 is TGTGCCAGCAGCTTAGACAGGGGTCGCGAGCCCCTCCACTTT. The V call is TRBV7-2, the J call TRBJ1-6, with 7 nucleotides matching TRBD1. V lost 1 base, J lost 13 bases, and 7 bases stayed unmatched. The CDR3 loop spans 14 amino acids. The germline CDR1 and CDR2 sequences are SGHTA and FQGNSA.

A few counts support this clone. The V and J genes are TRBV10-3 and TRBJ1-1; TRBD1 might be the D (5 bases). This CDR3 has 16 amino acids. Per germline, CDR1 ENHRY and CDR2 SYGVKD. V was trimmed by 0 bases and J by 5 bases, leaving 16 bases between them. CDR3 in amino acids: CAISESAGRGGTEAFF. The CDR3 bases are TGTGCCATCAGTGAGTCGGCGGGGAGGGGAGGAACTGAAGCTTTCTTT.

This clone has only a few counts. The chain recombines TRBV6-4 with TRBJ2-3; D unresolved. The CDR3 runs 14 residues. Germline V lookup: CDR1 MRHNA, CDR2 SNTAGT. The V and J ends lost 3 bases and 0 bases respectively, with 7 bases between them. The CDR3 DNA reads as TGTGCCAGCAGTGAAGAAGCAAGCACAGATACGCAGTATTTT. Its translation: CASSEEASTDTQYF.

This sequence joins TRBV27 and TRBJ2-7; 8 bases are a match to TRBD2. Germline CDR1 reads MNHEY; CDR2 reads SMNVEV (reference sequence). The CDR3 runs 15 residues. Unmatched junction bases numbered 11, after V lost 5 bases and J lost 5 bases. The DNA for the CDR3 is TGTGCCAGCAGTGCCAGACTAGCGACCCTACACGAGCAGTACTTC. This sequence encodes CASSARLATLHEQYF.

The table lists this clone with a few counts. CDR3 sequence: CASSIRTRVPNQPQHF. The CDR3 bases are TGTGCCAGTAGTATTAGGACTCGTGTTCCCAATCAGCCCCAGCATTTT. The chain uses TRBV19 and TRBJ1-5; D is undetermined. Trimming removed 3 bases from V and 3 bases from J, with 15 bases in between. The CDR3 spans 16 residues. CDR1 is LNHDA, CDR2 SQIVND, per germline (reference sequence).

This sequence joins TRBV5-1 and TRBJ2-2; TRBD2 might be the D (5 bases). The length of the CDR3 is 16 residues. V lost 3 bases and J 1 base, leaving 13 bases between the germline ends. The germline V gene encodes CDR1 SGHRS and CDR2 YFSETQ. CDR3 sequence reads: CASSSGGSGNTGELFF. CDR3 coding DNA: TGCGCCAGCAGCTCCGGCGGGTCAGGGAACACCGGGGAGCTGTTTTTT.

This sequence joins TRBV6-5 and TRBJ1-1, with D hard to call. The CDR3 covers 13 residues. Looked up from germline, CDR1 is MNHEY and CDR2 is SVGAGI. The CDR3 bases are TGTGTCACCTCCGGGGTAATGGCTACTGAAGCTTTCTTT. It encodes CVTSGVMATEAFF.

V usage is TRBV5-1 and J usage is TRBJ1-5; 10 bases line up with TRBD1. Per the germline V gene, CDR1 is SGHRS and CDR2 is YFSETQ. The CDR3 covers 15 residues. The V segment lost 4 bases and the J segment 9 bases; nucleotides outside the gene matches: 10. CDR3 DNA sequence: TGCGCCAGCAGCCCCGGGACAGGGGTTTTGCGGCCCCAGCATTTT. The encoded protein is CASSPGTGVLRPQHF.

This rearrangement joins TRBV10-3 to TRBJ2-7; 7 bases match TRBD1. This CDR3 region has 13 residues. Germline lookup yields CDR1 ENHRY and CDR2 SYGVKD. Trimming removed 10 bases from V and 6 bases from J; junction bases left unmatched: 12. CDR3 sequence (DNA): TGTGCCACCGAGACAGGGATTTCTCGCGAGCAGTACTTC. This sequence encodes CATETGISREQYF.

In this sample, this clone turned up once. The rearrangement links TRBV5-3 to TRBJ1-4; 11 bases match TRBD1. TRBV5-3 is marked as an open reading frame, function uncertain. J lost 0 bases, V lost 8 bases, and 3 bases had no gene match. The CDR3 sequence is 15 residues long. CDR3 coding DNA: TGTGCCAGTAGGGACAGGGGGACAACTAATGAAAAACTGTTTTTT. Its protein product is CASRDRGTTNEKLFF.

This clone has only one observation. The V call is TRBV6-2 or TRBV6-3, the J call TRBJ2-3, with 7 positions matching TRBD1. The CDR3 covers 17 residues. Germline CDR1 is MNHEY and CDR2 is SVGEGT. V lost 5 bases to trimming and J lost 3 bases; unmatched junction nucleotides: 14. CDR3 protein: CASSPQRGRQGTDTQYF. For the CDR3, the DNA is TGTGCCAGCAGTCCCCAGAGGGGGAGACAGGGAACAGATACGCAGTATTTT.

This clone was seen a single time. The gene calls are TRBV29-1 and TRBJ1-2; 10 nucleotides match TRBD1. This CDR3 has 12 amino acids. With V trimmed by 7 bases and J by 6 bases, 5 bases remained unmatched. Germline CDR1 is SQVTM and CDR2 is ANQGSEA. The CDR3 protein is CSAGTGVDGYTF. The CDR3 DNA follows: TGCAGCGCCGGGACAGGGGTGGATGGCTACACCTTC.

Points on this clone: The junction departs from germline at one end; a sequencing error may be responsible. The rearrangement joins TRBV18 to TRBJ1-1, with D perhaps TRBD1 (6 bases). The CDR3 extends over 16 amino acids. From germline, CDR1 is KGHSH and CDR2 LQKENI. The CDR3 coding sequence is TGTGGCAGCTCACCCTCGTTGGGGGACATGAACACTGAAGCTTTCTTT. This codes for CGSSPSLGDMNTEAFF.

This clone was seen a few times. This chain joins TRBV5-1 and TRBJ1-1; TRBD1 is a possible D gene (6 bases). Germline V gene sequence: CDR1 SGHRS, CDR2 YFSETQ. V was cut by 3 bases and J by 0 bases, with 15 bases left in between. The CDR3 length is 16 residues. This chain's CDR3 is CASSWRRGALNTEAFF. The CDR3 DNA reads as TGCGCCAGCAGCTGGCGGCGGGGGGCCCTGAACACTGAAGCTTTCTTT.

The genes are TRBV7-2 and TRBJ2-5; weak D call: TRBD1 (5 bases). The V gene's germline CDR1 is SGHTA and CDR2 FQGNSA. This CDR3 is 13 amino acids long. V was trimmed by 1 base and J by 5 bases, leaving 8 bases between them. The CDR3 coding sequence is TGTGCCAGCAGCTTAGGACAGATGGAGACCCAGTACTTC. Protein: CASSLGQMETQYF. Full variable domain (remainder filled in from reference TRBV7-2 and TRBJ2-5): GAGVSQSPSNKVTEKGKDVELRCDPISGHTALYWYRQSLGQGLEFLIYFQGNSAPDKSGLPSDRFSAERTGGSVSTLTIQRTQQEDSAVYLCASSLGQMETQYFGPGTRLLVL.

This chain joins TRBV19 and TRBJ1-5; possibly TRBD1 for D (6 bases). Germline loops: CDR1 LNHDA, CDR2 SQIVND (reference sequence). This CDR3 is 14 amino acids long. V was cut by 7 bases and J by 2 bases, with 12 bases left in between. The CDR3 bases are TGTGCCAGTAAGACCCGGACAGGCAATCAGCCCCAGCATTTT. Its protein product is CASKTRTGNQPQHF.

The rearrangement links TRBV19 to TRBJ2-2, with 11 bases identical to TRBD2. V was pared by 5 bases and J by 1 base, with 3 bases of the junction left unmatched. This CDR3 is 16 amino acids long. CDR1 LNHDA and CDR2 SQIVND come from the germline V gene (reference sequence). CDR3 sequence (DNA): TGTGCCAGTAGTTCTAGCGGGGGGTTGAACACCGGGGAGCTGTTTTTT. Translated: CASSSSGGLNTGELFF.

The V call is TRBV11-3, the J call TRBJ2-2, with TRBD2 matching over 16 bases. V shed 5 bases and J 5 bases; nucleotides not matched to a gene: 8. The CDR3 covers 18 residues. Germline loops: CDR1 SGHNT, CDR2 YENEEA. The CDR3 loop reads CASSPGTSGGAGTGELFF. The CDR3 DNA sequence: TGTGCCAGCAGCCCGGGGACTAGCGGGGGGGCCGGGACCGGGGAGCTGTTTTTT.

The chain combines TRBV5-1 with TRBJ2-5, with 7 positions matching TRBD1. This CDR3 region has 15 residues. In germline, CDR1 is SGHRS, CDR2 YFSETQ. V lost 4 bases and J lost 5; bases outside the gene matches: 11. CDR3 residues: CASSTASTGSETQYF. The DNA for the CDR3 is TGCGCCAGCAGCACCGCCTCGACAGGGAGTGAGACCCAGTACTTC.

The chain recombines TRBV11-1 with TRBJ1-4; D is possibly TRBD1 (6 bases). Germline loops: CDR1 SGHAT, CDR2 FQDESV (reference sequence). The length of the CDR3 is 14 residues. V was clipped by 5 bases and J by 8 bases, with 15 bases between them. CDR3 DNA: TGTGCCAGCAGCCTAGGGGGGCTTGGCGAAAAACTGTTTTTT. It translates to CASSLGGLGEKLFF.

V gene TRBV7-9 combines with J gene TRBJ1-1; 10 bases line up with TRBD1. The junction had 4 bases not matched to a gene; V was cut back by 3 bases and J by 0 bases. This CDR3 comprises 16 residues. Germline values: CDR1 SEHNR, CDR2 FQNEAQ (reference sequence). As DNA, the CDR3 is TGTGCCAGCAGCTTTCGACAGGGGGCAATGAACACTGAAGCTTTCTTT. The encoded protein is CASSFRQGAMNTEAFF.

The chain carries TRBV6-5 and TRBJ2-5, with a tentative D call TRBD2 (6 bases). Per germline, CDR1 MNHEY and CDR2 SVGAGI. The V gene lost 7 bases and the J gene lost 5 bases, with 8 bases spanning the gap. CDR3 size: 11 residues. CDR3 nucleotides: TGTGCCAGCATCCGGGGGGAGACCCAGTACTTC. Translated: CASIRGETQYF.

Turning to this clone: One end of the junction fails to match germline, which may point to a read error. The V gene is TRBV7-7, the J gene TRBJ2-5; D perhaps matches TRBD1 (5 bases). CDR1 and CDR2 (germline): SSHAT, FNYEAQ (reference sequence). The CDR3 runs 15 residues. The CDR3 DNA reads TGTGCTAGCAGCCAGTCAGGGTTGGGGCAAGAGACCCAGTACTTC. As protein: CASSQSGLGQETQYF.

CDR3: CASAVSVRSPLHF. The CDR3 bases are TGTGCCAGCGCAGTTTCTGTACGCTCACCCCTCCACTTT. This chain joins TRBV6-5 and TRBJ1-6, with D uncertain. Trimming took 8 bases from V and 10 from J, leaving 15 bases between them. This CDR3 has 13 residues. Germline assignment: CDR1 MNHEY and CDR2 SVGAGI.

The chain couples TRBV4-3 to TRBJ2-1; 7 bases are a match to TRBD2. The CDR3 spans 16 residues. Trimming took 5 bases from V and 3 from J; bases not matched to a gene: 10. Germline V lookup: CDR1 LGHNA, CDR2 YSLEER. This CDR3 reads CASSFLERGDYNEQFF. CDR3 nucleotides: TGCGCCAGCAGCTTCTTGGAGCGGGGAGACTACAATGAGCAGTTCTTC.